This record covers a single T cell receptor (beta chain). Original analysis: Cell counts per sample came from amplifying reference gene primers. Generated by immunoSEQ multiplex PCR, the TCRdb table keeps only in-frame clones and is missing some. The V and J calls and the clone size are those of that table, but D and trimming were determined from the DNA. The repertoire includes around 150,000 clones, roughly 90% of them detected once, and roughly 5% sits in the top ten. The sample originates from a study of blood T cell repertoires in COVID-19. Study-wide background: Sites in the United States, Italy and Spain provided acute and convalescent COVID-19 samples. The analysed material was cDNA or gDNA that came from T cells, B-cell-depleted T cells, or PBMCs.

Seattle patients were enrolled during active infection and followed longitudinally. V dropped 0 bases and J dropped 4; count of bases not matched to a gene: 15. The CDR3 has 18 residues. Germline values: CDR1 LGHDT, CDR2 YNNKEL (reference sequence). This chain connects TRBV3-1 (or the pseudogene TRBV3-2) to TRBJ2-7; TRBD2 agrees at 7 bases. Sequencing was done on a sample of peripheral blood. The source of this sequence is a man aged 30 to 45 with COVID-19, enrolled during active disease. DNA for the CDR3: TGTGCCAGCAGCCAAGATTGGGATTTCGCGGGAGTTTGGTACGAGCAGTACTTC. Translated: CASSQDWDFAGVWYEQYF.